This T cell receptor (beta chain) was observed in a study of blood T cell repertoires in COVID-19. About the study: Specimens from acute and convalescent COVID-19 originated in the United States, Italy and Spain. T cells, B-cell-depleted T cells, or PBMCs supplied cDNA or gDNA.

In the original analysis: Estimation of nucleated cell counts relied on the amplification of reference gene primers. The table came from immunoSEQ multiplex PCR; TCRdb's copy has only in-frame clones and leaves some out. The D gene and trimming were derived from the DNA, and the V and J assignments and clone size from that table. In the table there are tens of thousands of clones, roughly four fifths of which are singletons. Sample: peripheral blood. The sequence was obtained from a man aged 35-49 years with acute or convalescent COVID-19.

The CDR3 loop reads CASSQRASGGALGEQFF. DNA of the CDR3: TGTGCCAGCAGCCAGAGGGCCAGCGGGGGGGCCTTGGGTGAGCAGTTCTTC. The chain uses TRBV4-2 and TRBJ2-1; 10 positions agree with TRBD2. This CDR3 spans 17 amino acids. Per the germline V gene, CDR1 is LGHNA and CDR2 is YNFKEQ. Trimming took 3 bases from V and 9 from J; bases not matched to a gene: 14.